The 18 T cell receptor beta chains reported below all come from one sample, sequenced in a study of shared clonotypes between healthy human individuals. Generated by immunoSEQ multiplex PCR, the TCRdb table keeps only in-frame clones and is missing some. The sample records about 2.3 million clones, approximately 90% being singletons. The sequenced sample was naive CD4+ T cells from PBMCs. Specified subset: CD45RA+ positively selected. Source of these receptors: a man aged 18 to 29 in good health. Some clones in this sample may be carry-over from other donors' samples.

The rearrangement joins TRBV4-1 to TRBJ2-1; TRBD2 agrees at 15 bases. The V gene's germline CDR1 is MGHRA and CDR2 YSYEKL. This CDR3 spans 19 amino acids. V dropped 5 bases and J dropped 0; count of bases not matched to a gene: 8. CDR3 sequence: CASSDPGTSGRSSYNEQFF. Written as DNA, the CDR3 is TGCGCCAGCAGCGACCCCGGGACTAGCGGGAGGAGCTCCTACAATGAGCAGTTCTTC.

V gene TRBV7-9 combines with J gene TRBJ2-1, with D hard to call. This CDR3 has 16 amino acids. In germline, CDR1 is SEHNR, CDR2 FQNEAQ (reference sequence). V dropped 2 bases and J dropped 2 bases, with 13 bases sitting between them. CDR3 coding DNA: TGTGCCAGCAGCTTACCTCGCCATGCCCCCTACAATGAGCAGTTCTTC. It codes for CASSLPRHAPYNEQFF.

The chain employs TRBV19 and TRBJ2-7; D might be TRBD1 (6 bases). Germline V gives CDR1 LNHDA, CDR2 SQIVND (reference sequence). CDR3 length: 15 amino acids. The germline V and J ends were trimmed by 5 bases and 1 base, with 15 bases remaining between them. The CDR3 protein is CASSAPGQTSYEQYF. DNA for the CDR3: TGTGCCAGTAGTGCCCCGGGACAAACTTCCTACGAGCAGTACTTC.

The chain links TRBV7-2 to TRBJ2-1, with D possibly TRBD1 on 5 matching bases. CDR1 is SGHTA and CDR2 is FQGNSA in the germline V gene. Trimming removed 1 base at V and 7 bases at J, with 17 bases between. This CDR3 spans 16 amino acids. The CDR3 is CASSLGGRAAWNEQFF. The CDR3 DNA reads as TGTGCCAGCAGCTTAGGAGGCAGGGCGGCTTGGAATGAGCAGTTCTTC.

V gene TRBV4-3 combines with J gene TRBJ2-3, with TRBD1 as a possible D gene (7 bases). V shed 1 base and J shed 4 bases, with 15 bases lying between them. The CDR3 loop spans 16 amino acids. Germline CDR1 and CDR2: LGHNA and YSLEER. CDR3 sequence reads: CASSQASGGYADTQYF. In DNA form, the CDR3 reads TGCGCCAGCAGCCAAGCCTCAGGGGGGTACGCAGATACGCAGTATTTT.

The chain is built from TRBV2 and TRBJ1-3; D not resolved. V was clipped by 5 bases and J by 0 bases, with 11 bases between them. Germline V gene lookup returns CDR1 SNHLY and CDR2 FYNNEI. The CDR3 sequence is 15 residues long. CDR3 nucleotide sequence: TGTGCCAGCAGTCGTCGGGTGGGCTCTGGAAACACCATATATTTT. This sequence encodes CASSRRVGSGNTIYF.

CDR3 DNA: TGCGCCAGCAGCTTGGCGGGGACCGAGCAGTACTTC. The encoded protein is CASSLAGTEQYF. V and J are TRBV5-1 and TRBJ2-7; D may correspond to TRBD1 or TRBD2 (5 bases each). This CDR3 has 12 residues. Germline V gene lookup returns CDR1 SGHRS and CDR2 YFSETQ. V was cut by 0 bases and J by 6 bases, with 7 bases left in between.

The chain recombines TRBV19 with TRBJ2-1; D unresolved. CDR3 size: 15 residues. Trimming removed 7 bases from V and 1 base from J, with 14 bases in between. Germline V CDR1 and CDR2: LNHDA, SQIVND (reference sequence). CDR3 amino acids: CASNPLSESYNEQFF. CDR3 nucleotide sequence: TGTGCCAGTAACCCACTAAGCGAGTCCTACAATGAGCAGTTCTTC.

For this clone: Other DNA sequences in this sample translate to the same CDR3. The V and J genes are TRBV28 and TRBJ1-2; D gene unclear. The length of the CDR3 is 13 residues. V was pared by 2 bases and J by 5 bases, with 9 bases between. Germline loops: CDR1 MDHEN, CDR2 SYDVKM. The CDR3 protein is CASSLSGEYGYTF. The CDR3 region has the DNA TGTGCCAGCAGTTTAAGTGGGGAGTATGGCTACACCTTC.

A note on this clone: The sample has other DNA sequences that encode this CDR3 too. The V call is TRBV28, the J call TRBJ1-5; D call uncertain. CDR3 length: 11 residues. V was clipped by 5 bases and J by 2 bases, with 1 base between them. Germline CDR1 MDHEN, CDR2 SYDVKM. The CDR3, as DNA: TGTGCCAGCAGTGGCAATCAGCCCCAGCATTTT. Translating gives CASSGNQPQHF.

V gene TRBV5-1 combines with J gene TRBJ2-1; weak D call: TRBD2 (5 bases). With 0 bases removed from V and 7 bases from J, the gap between germline ends came to 14 bases. There are 15 residues in the CDR3. Germline loops: CDR1 SGHRS, CDR2 YFSETQ. The CDR3 is CASSLAPGSPNEQFF. The CDR3 coding sequence is TGCGCCAGCAGCTTGGCGCCGGGGTCTCCGAATGAGCAGTTCTTC.

The rearrangement joins TRBV10-3 to TRBJ1-1; D not certain. The CDR3 extends over 15 amino acids. Trimming pared 4 bases from V and 0 bases from J, leaving 12 bases between. Germline V CDR1 and CDR2: ENHRY, SYGVKD. CDR3 amino acids: CAISVAEIMNTEAFF. As DNA, the CDR3 is TGTGCCATCAGTGTCGCAGAAATAATGAACACTGAAGCTTTCTTT.

This clone was detected only a few times. This sequence joins TRBV29-1 and TRBJ1-1; tentatively, D is TRBD1 (6 bases). The CDR3 has 13 residues. The germline CDR1 and CDR2 sequences are SQVTM and ANQGSEA. Trimming cost V 1 base and J 8 bases, with 14 bases left between them. The CDR3 DNA reads TGCAGCGTTGAAGGCGCCGGCGGGGGCGAAGCTTTCTTT. The encoded protein is CSVEGAGGGEAFF.

The chain uses TRBV13 and TRBJ2-1, with TRBD2 matching 12 bases. The CDR3 is made up of 14 amino acids. V shed 5 bases, J shed 10 bases, and the junction held 6 bases outside the gene matches. Germline CDR1 PRHDT, CDR2 FYEKMQ (reference sequence). As DNA, the CDR3 is TGTGCCAGCAGCCTAAGGACTAGCGGGAAGGAGCAGTTCTTC. Its protein product is CASSLRTSGKEQFF.

The chain is built from TRBV28 and TRBJ2-7; D unresolved. CDR1 MDHEN and CDR2 SYDVKM come from the germline V gene. Trimming cost V 3 bases and J 3 bases, with 18 bases left between them. The CDR3 extends over 16 amino acids. In DNA, the CDR3 is TGTGCCAGCAGTTTGGATGGCGGCAATCTCCACTACGAGCAGTACTTC. It is translated as CASSLDGGNLHYEQYF.

The V gene is TRBV4-2, the J gene TRBJ2-5; tentative D call: TRBD1 (7 bases). V was pared by 3 bases and J by 2 bases, with 16 bases between. The CDR3 length is 16 residues. Per germline, CDR1 LGHNA and CDR2 YNFKEQ. The CDR3 DNA is TGTGCCAGCAGCCAGGTTGGACAGGCGGGACAAGAGACCCAGTACTTC. Translation gives CASSQVGQAGQETQYF.

The CDR3 bases are TGTGCCAGCAGCGGGAGGAGGGGAGAGACCCAGTACTTC. The encoded protein is CASSGRRGETQYF. The chain is built from TRBV7-2 and TRBJ2-5, with D possibly being TRBD2 (6 bases). CDR3 size: 13 residues. The germline gives CDR1 SGHTA, CDR2 FQGNSA. V was cut by 5 bases and J by 4 bases, with 11 bases left in between.

This clone is a singleton in its sample. This chain joins TRBV25-1 and TRBJ2-3; TRBD1 or TRBD2 may be the D gene (5 bases each). The V end lost 4 bases, the J end lost 6 bases, and 5 bases lay between the germline ends. This CDR3 comprises 11 residues. Germline values: CDR1 MGHDK, CDR2 SYGVNS. CDR3 sequence: CASSGGDTQYF. The CDR3 DNA sequence: TGTGCCAGCAGTGGGGGGGATACGCAGTATTTT.